A selection of T cell receptor beta chains follows, all from one sample in a study of blood T cell repertoires in COVID-19. The method was immunoSEQ multiplex PCR; TCRdb's version includes in-frame clones alone and lacks a portion of them. This sample yields 400,000 to 450,000 clones, of which roughly 85% are seen a single time; approximately 1.4% belongs to the top ten. The sequencing sample was made of peripheral blood. Source of these receptors: a woman younger than 45 with active or convalescent COVID-19. The CDR3 runs from the conserved cysteine through the conserved F or W. D genes are given only for firm matches. A row's size may be missing; if present it is once, few, many or a size class.

j_call | clone_size | d_call | v_call | cdr3_aa | cdr3_nt
TRBJ1-1 | NA | NA | TRBV6-5 | CASSREPIGNTEAFF | TGTGCCAGCAGTCGGGAGCCGATCGGGAACACTGAAGCTTTCTTT
TRBJ2-2 | once | TRBD1 | TRBV29-1 | CSVFSTGQGVSGELFF | TGCAGCGTTTTCTCCACAGGGCAGGGGGTCTCCGGGGAGCTGTTTTTT
TRBJ1-1 | NA | NA | TRBV2 | CASSSRDINTEAFF | TGTGCCAGCAGTAGTCGGGACATCAACACTGAAGCTTTCTTT
TRBJ2-7 | NA | TRBD2 | TRBV10-2 | CASSDLDTPGGWEQYF | TGCGCCAGCAGTGATCTCGACACTCCCGGGGGGTGGGAGCAGTACTTC
TRBJ1-1 | NA | NA | TRBV19 | CASSKGQTMNTEAFF | TGTGCCAGTAGTAAGGGGCAGACCATGAACACTGAAGCTTTCTTT
TRBJ2-1 | NA | TRBD2 | TRBV9 | CASSRRTSGANEQFF | TGTGCCAGCAGCCGACGGACTAGCGGGGCCAATGAGCAGTTCTTC
TRBJ1-2 | NA | TRBD1 | TRBV5-1 | CASSLVLGGAGNTF | TGCGCCAGCAGCTTGGTCCTAGGGGGCGCAGGTAACACCTTC
TRBJ1-2 | once | NA | TRBV4-1 | CASSPVGEGTLGYTF | TGCGCCAGCAGCCCCGTAGGCGAGGGTACCCTTGGCTACACCTTC
TRBJ1-1 | NA | NA | TRBV27 | CASRTGTQAFF | TGTGCCAGCAGAACCGGGACACAAGCTTTCTTT
TRBJ2-2 | NA | NA | TRBV2 | CASSPRGNTGELFF | TGTGCCAGCAGTCCCCGGGGAAACACCGGGGAGCTGTTTTTT
TRBJ2-3 | NA | TRBD1 | TRBV27 | CASSSDRVSTDTQYF | TGTGCCAGCAGTTCGGACAGGGTATCGACAGATACGCAGTATTTT
TRBJ2-5 | NA | NA | TRBV28 | CASRSPREPRQETQYF | TGTGCCAGCAGATCCCCCCGGGAGCCTAGACAAGAGACCCAGTACTTC
TRBJ2-5 | NA | NA | TRBV19 | CASSKYWGGIRETQYF | TGTGCCAGTAGCAAGTATTGGGGCGGGATCCGGGAGACCCAGTACTTC
TRBJ1-1 | NA | NA | TRBV18 | CASSRDSQNTEAFF | TGTGCCAGCTCACGTGACAGCCAGAACACTGAAGCTTTCTTT
TRBJ1-2 | NA | NA | TRBV7-2 | CASSTGGSGYTF | TGTGCCAGCAGCACCGGGGGGAGTGGCTACACCTTC
TRBJ1-2 | NA | NA | TRBV6-1 | CASSEGTVGGYTF | TGTGCCAGCAGTGAAGGGACAGTGGGTGGCTACACCTTC
TRBJ2-3 | NA | NA | TRBV5-4 | CASSFSGTSTDTQYF | TGTGCCAGCAGCTTTAGCGGAACCTCCACAGATACGCAGTATTTT
TRBJ2-1 | NA | NA | TRBV19 | CASRSPMKRDEQFF | TGTGCCAGTAGGTCCCCTATGAAGAGGGATGAGCAGTTCTTC
TRBJ1-1 | NA | NA | TRBV7-9 | CASSASIGRTEAFF | TGTGCCAGCAGCGCTAGCATAGGGCGGACTGAAGCTTTCTTT
TRBJ1-2 | NA | NA | TRBV5-6 | CASSLDQNYGYTF | TGTGCCAGCAGCTTGGACCAGAACTATGGCTACACCTTC
TRBJ1-2 | NA | NA | TRBV2 | CASSETLTNYGYTF | TGTGCCAGCAGTGAAACACTAACTAACTATGGCTACACCTTC
TRBJ1-2 | NA | NA | TRBV3-1/TRBV3-2 | CASSPQAEYGYTF | TGTGCCAGCAGCCCGCAGGCAGAATATGGCTACACCTTC
TRBJ2-7 | NA | TRBD2 | TRBV4-1 | CASSHVAGNYEQYF | TGCGCCAGCAGCCATGTAGCGGGAAATTACGAGCAGTACTTC
TRBJ1-1 | few | TRBD1 | TRBV19 | CASRPGTGDPNTEAFF | TGTGCCAGTAGACCGGGGACAGGGGATCCGAACACTGAAGCTTTCTTT
TRBJ2-7 | NA | TRBD1 | TRBV11-2 | CASSFGQGQEQYF | TGTGCCAGCAGCTTCGGACAGGGCCAAGAGCAGTACTTC
TRBJ2-1 | NA | NA | TRBV5-6 | CASRSQTSSSSYNEQFF | TGTGCCAGCAGATCCCAAACTAGCTCGAGCTCCTACAATGAGCAGTTCTTC
TRBJ1-1 | NA | TRBD1 | TRBV19 | CASSLGTGITEAFF | TGTGCCAGTAGTTTGGGGACAGGGATCACTGAAGCTTTCTTT
TRBJ2-3 | NA | TRBD1 | TRBV2 | CASVTGGTDTQYF | TGTGCCAGCGTAACAGGGGGTACAGATACGCAGTATTTT